Below, 4 T cell receptor beta chains from the same sample are listed, as sequenced in a study of shared clonotypes between healthy human individuals. Only in-frame clones appear in the TCRdb table, and some are missing; sequencing was by immunoSEQ multiplex PCR. In the table there are about 1 million clones, 70% to 80% of which are singletons. The specimen was memory CD4+ T cells sorted from blood. Subset specified: CD45RA-negative fraction. These receptors were taken from a man in his late teens or twenties in good health.

V usage is TRBV9 and J usage is TRBJ2-7; a weak D match, TRBD1 (5 bases). The germline V gene has CDR1 SGDLS and CDR2 YYNGEE. Deletions cut 3 bases from V and 6 bases from J, with 10 bases between. The CDR3 loop spans 12 amino acids. CDR3 protein: CASSAPQGEQYF. DNA for the CDR3: TGTGCCAGCAGCGCTCCGCAGGGCGAGCAGTACTTC. Filled out from reference TRBV9 and TRBJ2-7, the complete variable domain reads DSGVTQTPKHLITATGQRVTLRCSPRSGDLSVYWYQQSLDQGLQFLIQYYNGEERAKGNILERFSAQQFPDLHSELNLSSLELGDSALYFCASSAPQGEQYFGPGTRLTVT.

The rearrangement uses TRBV28 and TRBJ1-2; a weak D match, TRBD1 (6 bases). This CDR3 has 14 amino acids. The germline V gene encodes CDR1 MDHEN and CDR2 SYDVKM. Trimming shortened V by 5 bases and J by 8 bases, and 18 bases separated the two germline ends. The CDR3 spells CASSTSGQGRGYTF. DNA of the CDR3: TGTGCCAGCAGTACCTCCGGGCAGGGGCGGGGCTACACCTTC.

V is TRBV28 and J is TRBJ1-2; D gene uncertain. Germline V gene lookup returns CDR1 MDHEN and CDR2 SYDVKM. V was trimmed by 7 bases and J by 3 bases, leaving 6 bases between them. This CDR3 is built from 11 residues. The CDR3 reads CASKNYYGYTF. In DNA, the CDR3 is TGTGCCAGCAAAAACTACTATGGCTACACCTTC.

This clone was found a few times. This rearrangement joins TRBV5-1 to TRBJ2-7; 9 nucleotides match TRBD1. In germline, CDR1 is SGHRS, CDR2 YFSETQ. CDR3 length equals 16 residues. The V gene end was trimmed by 4 bases and the J gene end by 2 bases; junction bases not matched to a gene: 10. The CDR3 reads CASSPLTGGAAYEQYF. The CDR3 DNA follows: TGCGCCAGCAGCCCATTAACAGGGGGCGCCGCCTACGAGCAGTACTTC.